The T cell receptor beta chain described here comes from a study of T-cell memory formation after mild COVID-19. The TCR alpha and TCR beta cDNA libraries, bearing sample barcodes and UMIs, were generated by 5'RACE using constant-segment primers. TCRdb ran MiXCR on the 5' RACE reads and lists one entry per CDR3 protein. The sample includes roughly 510,000 distinct CDR3 sequences, 17% seen only once; the top ten take about 7.4%. Germline-derived CDR1 and CDR2 are SGHVS and FQNEAQ. The CDR3 is 15 amino acids. The ends were cut back, 2 bases at V and 3 bases at J, with 11 bases in the middle. Only a few counts were recorded for this clonotype. Its antigen is undetermined. Study-level findings and limits: The finding that pre-infection memory included some responding clones suggested that cross-reactive memory joined. CD4/CD8 balance held among clones contracting day 15 to 85, and later expanders leaned CD4+. Clones which contracted sat mainly in CM and EM if CD4+, and in EMRA if CD8+.

The sequenced sample consisted of PBMCs or a T cell subset sorted from them (not recorded which). V usage is TRBV7-8 and J usage is TRBJ2-1; D is perhaps TRBD2 (6 bases). The TCR comes from an adult woman who had mild COVID-19 (a few samples of this study predate the infection). Cell type and time point are not known. CDR3 sequence reads: CASSLRETGYNEQFF. DNA for the CDR3: TGTGCCAGCAGCTTACGGGAGACCGGCTACAATGAGCAGTTCTTC.